A single sample is the source of the 31 T cell receptor beta chains below, sequenced in a study of cytomegalovirus exposure and HLA in healthy donors. Clones were read by immunoSEQ multiplex PCR, and TCRdb kept only the in-frame ones, dropping some. The sample lists 150,000 to 200,000 clones; about 90% were seen once. Sequencing was performed on PBMCs. The receptors shown here come from a woman aged 18-29 years in good health and CMV-seropositive.

The rearrangement links TRBV9 to TRBJ2-1; TRBD2 agrees at 10 bases. This CDR3 spans 16 amino acids. Germline V lookup: CDR1 SGDLS, CDR2 YYNGEE. J gave up 4 bases and V 3 bases, and 7 bases lay outside the gene matches. The CDR3 DNA sequence: TGTGCCAGCAGCGAGGAGACTAGCGGGTATTACAATGAGCAGTTCTTC. As protein: CASSEETSGYYNEQFF.

About this clone: This specimen includes other DNA sequences encoding the same CDR3. V usage is TRBV18 and J usage is TRBJ1-1; D possibly corresponds to TRBD1 (5 bases). The germline CDR1 and CDR2 sequences are KGHSH and LQKENI. Trimming pared 0 bases from V and 1 base from J, leaving 6 bases between. The CDR3 consists of 14 residues. The CDR3, as DNA: TGTGCCAGCTCACCACCCGGGGGGAACACTGAAGCTTTCTTT. Translating it yields CASSPPGGNTEAFF.

This chain joins TRBV6-5 and TRBJ2-1; 13 bases agree with TRBD2. Germline V gives CDR1 MNHEY, CDR2 SVGAGI. V shed 2 bases, J shed 7 bases, and the junction held 5 bases outside the gene matches. The CDR3 has 16 residues. The CDR3 region has the DNA TGTGCCAGCAGTTACGGGACTAGCGGGATTAGAAATGAGCAGTTCTTC. As protein: CASSYGTSGIRNEQFF.

V usage is TRBV11-1 and J usage is TRBJ1-2; possibly TRBD1 for D (6 bases). The CDR3 runs to 13 residues. V lost 3 bases and J 4 bases, leaving 9 bases between the germline ends. Looked up from germline, CDR1 is SGHAT and CDR2 is FQDESV (reference sequence). The CDR3 DNA is TGTGCCAGCAGCTTCGGACAGACCTATGGCTACACCTTC. Translation: CASSFGQTYGYTF.

The V and J genes are TRBV28 and TRBJ2-7; 11 positions match TRBD1. The CDR3 consists of 15 residues. Germline CDR1 is MDHEN and CDR2 is SYDVKM. V lost 5 bases and J lost 2; bases outside the gene matches: 5. CDR3 loop: CASSRTGGDPYEQYF. CDR3 bases: TGTGCCAGCAGTAGGACAGGGGGCGACCCCTACGAGCAGTACTTC. Full variable domain (remainder filled in from reference TRBV28 and TRBJ2-7): DVKVTQSSRYLVKRTGEKVFLECVQDMDHENMFWYRQDPGLGLRLIYFSYDVKMKEKGDIPEGYSVSREKKERFSLILESASTNQTSMYLCASSRTGGDPYEQYFGPGTRLTVT.

The chain recombines TRBV4-1 with TRBJ1-2; TRBD1 might be the D (5 bases). The CDR3 runs to 17 residues. The V gene's germline CDR1 is MGHRA and CDR2 YSYEKL. The V and J ends lost 8 bases and 4 bases respectively, with 26 bases between them. The DNA of the CDR3 is TGCGCCAGCCTAGGGACGGGACCGCGGAGGGTGGGCTATGGCTACACCTTC. Protein: CASLGTGPRRVGYGYTF.

This clone has only one observation. V gene TRBV6-5 combines with J gene TRBJ2-1; 10 nucleotides line up with TRBD1. Losses at the gene ends were 6 bases for V and 8 bases for J; bases not matched to a gene: 10. Germline assignment: CDR1 MNHEY and CDR2 SVGAGI. This CDR3 spans 15 amino acids. This CDR3 is CASSPTGGALDEQFF. The CDR3 DNA is TGTGCCAGCAGCCCGACAGGGGGCGCGCTCGATGAGCAGTTCTTC.

CDR3 sequence (DNA): TGTGCCAGCTCACCACCTCAGGGTCCCGGAAGCCGGAACGAGCAGTACTTC. Its translation: CASSPPQGPGSRNEQYF. The chain links TRBV18 to TRBJ2-7, with a weak D call TRBD1 (5 bases). Germline V gives CDR1 KGHSH, CDR2 LQKENI. The CDR3 is 17 residues long. V lost 0 bases and J lost 5, with 20 bases in between. Full variable domain (rest looked up from reference TRBV18 and TRBJ2-7): NAGVMQNPRHLVRRRGQEARLRCSPMKGHSHVYWYRQLPEEGLKFMVYLQKENIIDESGMPKERFSAEFPKEGPSILRIQQVVRGDSAAYFCASSPPQGPGSRNEQYFGPGTRLTVT.

The chain uses TRBV7-9 and TRBJ2-7; 9 bases fit TRBD1. From germline, CDR1 is SEHNR and CDR2 FQNEAQ (reference sequence). This CDR3 is built from 13 residues. With V trimmed by 8 bases and J by 3 bases, 5 bases remained unmatched. The DNA for the CDR3 is TGTGCCAGCTCGCGACAGGGGGACTACGAGCAGTACTTC. It yields the protein CASSRQGDYEQYF. Variable domain in full (rest from reference TRBV7-9 and TRBJ2-7): DTGVSQNPRHKITKRGQNVTFRCDPISEHNRLYWYRQTLGQGPEFLTYFQNEAQLEKSRLLSDRFSAERPKGSFSTLEIQRTEQGDSAMYLCASSRQGDYEQYFGPGTRLTVT.

The chain couples TRBV6-1 to TRBJ2-2; D not certain. V lost 6 bases to trimming and J lost 2 bases, with 7 bases between them. The CDR3 loop spans 13 amino acids. CDR1 and CDR2 from the germline V gene are MNHNS and SASEGT. This CDR3 is CASRATNTGELFF. DNA of the CDR3: TGTGCCAGCAGGGCCACCAACACCGGGGAGCTGTTTTTT.

The gene calls are TRBV7-2 and TRBJ2-3, with 7 bases aligning to TRBD2. Trimming removed 4 bases from V and 4 bases from J; junction bases left unmatched: 11. The germline CDR1 and CDR2 sequences are SGHTA and FQGNSA. This CDR3 contains 16 residues. The CDR3 sequence: CASSSRTLRGADTQYF. The CDR3 DNA reads TGTGCCAGCAGCTCCCGGACCCTCCGGGGGGCAGATACGCAGTATTTT.

The chain couples TRBV7-9 to TRBJ2-3; 8 bases line up with TRBD1. Germline-derived CDR1 and CDR2 are SEHNR and FQNEAQ (reference sequence). With 5 bases clipped from V and 0 bases from J, the junction kept 16 bases outside the gene matches. The CDR3 sequence is 19 residues long. Here the CDR3 reads CASSTRTGMTLISTDTQYF. CDR3 sequence (DNA): TGTGCCAGCAGCACCAGGACAGGGATGACACTGATTAGCACAGATACGCAGTATTTT. Using reference TRBV7-9 and TRBJ2-3 for the parts outside the CDR3, the full variable domain is DTGVSQNPRHKITKRGQNVTFRCDPISEHNRLYWYRQTLGQGPEFLTYFQNEAQLEKSRLLSDRFSAERPKGSFSTLEIQRTEQGDSAMYLCASSTRTGMTLISTDTQYFGPGTRLTVL.

Only one count was recorded for this clone. The chain recombines TRBV30 with TRBJ1-1; D not certain. Trimming took 0 bases from V and 5 from J, leaving 7 bases between them. This CDR3 has 12 amino acids. CDR1 and CDR2 from the germline V gene are GTSNPN and SVGIG (reference sequence). CDR3 sequence reads: CAWSVGRTEAFF. CDR3 nucleotide sequence: TGTGCCTGGAGTGTAGGGAGGACTGAAGCTTTCTTT.

CDR3 sequence reads: CATKWTGRDTIYF. CDR3 nucleotides: TGTGCCACCAAATGGACAGGGCGGGACACCATATATTTT. The chain recombines TRBV28 with TRBJ1-3; 8 nucleotides align to TRBD1. V dropped 10 bases and J dropped 8; count of bases not matched to a gene: 10. Germline CDR1 reads MDHEN; CDR2 reads SYDVKM. There are 13 residues in the CDR3.

The chain is built from TRBV5-4 and TRBJ2-1, with TRBD2 matching 7 bases. This CDR3 is built from 16 residues. Germline V gene data show CDR1 as SGHNT and CDR2 as YYREEE (reference sequence). Trimming at V came to 2 bases and at J to 5 bases, leaving 10 bases not matched to a gene. CDR3 DNA sequence: TGTGCCAGCAGCTTTCGGCCTAGCGGCCACCACAATGAGCAGTTCTTC. Translation gives CASSFRPSGHHNEQFF.

This clone occurred a few times. V gene TRBV4-1 combines with J gene TRBJ1-2; 10 bases are shared with TRBD1. The V gene's germline CDR1 is MGHRA and CDR2 YSYEKL. This CDR3 contains 14 residues. The ends lost 1 base at V and 8 bases at J; junction bases unmatched: 4. The CDR3 bases are TGCGCCAGCAGCCAAGGGGGGACAGGGGAAGGCTACACCTTC. Its translation is CASSQGGTGEGYTF.

The chain combines TRBV7-2 with TRBJ2-2, with D unresolved. The CDR3 is 14 amino acids. V was trimmed by 4 bases and J by 0 bases, leaving 6 bases between them. Germline CDR1 is SGHTA and CDR2 is FQGNSA. CDR3 nucleotide sequence: TGTGCCAGCAGCTACTACGCGAACACCGGGGAGCTGTTTTTT. This translates into CASSYYANTGELFF.

The chain is built from TRBV14 and TRBJ1-5; 9 nucleotides agree with TRBD1. This CDR3 is 13 amino acids long. CDR1 is SGHDN, CDR2 FVKESK, per germline. V lost 5 bases to trimming and J lost 6 bases; unmatched junction nucleotides: 2. The CDR3 sequence is CASSSTGGQPQHF. The DNA for the CDR3 is TGTGCCAGCAGCTCGACAGGGGGTCAGCCCCAGCATTTT.

The chain recombines TRBV11-2 with TRBJ1-5, with D uncertain. The V gene's germline CDR1 is SGHAT and CDR2 FQNNGV. The CDR3 runs 14 residues. V was pared by 2 bases and J by 5 bases, with 10 bases between. The CDR3 sequence: CASSLWESDQPQHF. DNA of the CDR3: TGTGCCAGCAGCTTATGGGAGTCGGATCAGCCCCAGCATTTT.

The chain recombines TRBV7-8 with TRBJ2-7, with 15 nucleotides matching TRBD2. With V trimmed by 5 bases and J by 6 bases, 14 bases remained unmatched. This CDR3 has 18 amino acids. Germline V gene lookup returns CDR1 SGHVS and CDR2 FQNEAQ. In nucleotides, the CDR3 is TGTGCCAGCAGCCTACGGACTAGCGGGAGGGCCTTGGTTGGCGAGCAGTACTTC. Translated: CASSLRTSGRALVGEQYF.

This chain joins TRBV9 and TRBJ1-3; D possibly corresponds to TRBD1 (6 bases). CDR3 length equals 14 residues. CDR1 is SGDLS, CDR2 YYNGEE, per germline. Trimming shortened V by 5 bases and J by 4 bases, and 13 bases separated the two germline ends. In nucleotides, the CDR3 is TGTGCCAGCAGAAAACAGGGAGACGGAAACACCATATATTTT. The encoded protein is CASRKQGDGNTIYF.

The chain is built from TRBV7-6 and TRBJ2-7; TRBD2 aligns across 7 bases. Germline CDR1 is SGHVS and CDR2 is FNYEAQ. The V and J ends lost 1 base and 2 bases, in that order; junction bases with no gene match: 5. CDR3 length: 15 residues. The CDR3 here is CASSLEGGPTYEQYF. DNA for the CDR3: TGTGCCAGCAGCTTAGAGGGAGGGCCAACCTACGAGCAGTACTTC.

The rearrangement links TRBV29-1 to TRBJ2-3; 8 bases agree with TRBD2. Trimming took 2 bases from V and 1 from J; bases not matched to a gene: 5. The CDR3 totals 15 residues. Per germline, CDR1 SQVTM and CDR2 ANQGSEA. Here the CDR3 reads CSVESGGRRTDTQYF. The CDR3 bases are TGCAGCGTTGAATCGGGCGGGAGGCGCACAGATACGCAGTATTTT.

The chain joins TRBV11-3 to TRBJ1-2, with 8 positions matching TRBD1. CDR1 is SGHNT and CDR2 is YENEEA in the germline V gene. Trimming took 2 bases from V and 8 from J; bases not matched to a gene: 10. This CDR3 contains 15 residues. This CDR3 is CASSLRGQGAQGYTF. CDR3 coding DNA: TGTGCCAGCAGCTTAAGAGGGCAGGGGGCACAGGGCTACACCTTC.

The chain carries TRBV12-5 and TRBJ2-2, with 8 bases that match TRBD2. The V segment lost 4 bases and the J segment 6 bases; nucleotides outside the gene matches: 16. CDR3 length equals 18 residues. Per the germline V gene, CDR1 is LGHNT and CDR2 is FRNRAP. The CDR3 DNA is TGTGCTAGTGGTTCCCCGAACAGGACTAGCAGGGAAGCCGGGGAGCTGTTTTTT. It is translated as CASGSPNRTSREAGELFF. The whole variable domain, remainder taken from reference TRBV12-5 and TRBJ2-2, is DARVTQTPRHKVTEMGQEVTMRCQPILGHNTVFWYRQTMMQGLELLAYFRNRAPLDDSGMPKDRFSAEMPDATLATLKIQPSEPRDSAVYFCASGSPNRTSREAGELFFGEGSRLTVL.

The V call is TRBV7-3, the J call TRBJ2-3; possibly TRBD2 for D (5 bases). V was cut by 0 bases and J by 5 bases, with 9 bases left in between. Germline V gene data show CDR1 as SGHTA and CDR2 as FQGTGA. The CDR3 length is 14 residues. The CDR3 protein is CASSLTGAGDTQYF. The CDR3 nucleotides are TGTGCCAGCAGCTTAACAGGTGCGGGAGATACGCAGTATTTT.

V gene TRBV27 combines with J gene TRBJ1-2; D call uncertain. The CDR3 is made up of 14 amino acids. V dropped 2 bases and J dropped 7 bases, with 14 bases sitting between them. In germline, CDR1 is MNHEY, CDR2 SMNVEV (reference sequence). The CDR3 is CASSLTKYVGGYTF. In nucleotides, the CDR3 is TGTGCCAGCAGTTTAACTAAATATGTGGGTGGCTACACCTTC.

This clone occurred once. The rearrangement uses TRBV30 and TRBJ2-1, with 7 nucleotides matching TRBD2. The J segment lost 8 bases and the V segment lost 2 bases, leaving 9 bases of the junction unmatched. This CDR3 region has 14 residues. From germline, CDR1 is GTSNPN and CDR2 SVGIG (reference sequence). The CDR3 here is CAWSRLATDYEQFF. In DNA form, the CDR3 reads TGTGCCTGGAGTCGACTAGCCACGGACTATGAGCAGTTCTTC. The whole variable domain, filled in from reference TRBV30 and TRBJ2-1, reads SQTIHQWPATLVQPVGSPLSLECTVEGTSNPNLYWYRQAAGRGLQLLFYSVGIGQISSEVPQNLSASRPQDRQFILSSKKLLLSDSGFYLCAWSRLATDYEQFFGPGTRLTVL.

CDR3 amino acids: CASSLEGTAGNTIYF. The CDR3 DNA sequence: TGCGCCAGCAGCTTGGAGGGGACAGCTGGAAACACCATATATTTT. The chain combines TRBV5-1 with TRBJ1-3; 7 bases fit TRBD1. Germline lookup yields CDR1 SGHRS and CDR2 YFSETQ. The CDR3 totals 15 residues. V lost 0 bases and J lost 2; bases outside the gene matches: 2. The variable domain in full, completed from reference TRBV5-1 and TRBJ1-3, reads KAGVTQTPRYLIKTRGQQVTLSCSPISGHRSVSWYQQTPGQGLQFLFEYFSETQRNKGNFPGRFSGRQFSNSRSEMNVSTLELGDSALYLCASSLEGTAGNTIYFGEGSWLTVV.

This sequence joins TRBV7-8 and TRBJ2-7, with a tentative D call TRBD2 (5 bases). The V and J ends lost 0 bases and 4 bases respectively, with 10 bases between them. This CDR3 is 14 amino acids long. The germline CDR1 and CDR2 sequences are SGHVS and FQNEAQ. The CDR3 bases are TGTGCCAGCAGCTTAGCGACGGGATTGTACGAGCAGTACTTC. Its translation: CASSLATGLYEQYF.

The chain combines TRBV10-3 with TRBJ2-6; D ambiguous. This CDR3 is 14 amino acids long. V was clipped by 6 bases and J by 0 bases, with 6 bases between them. Per the germline V gene, CDR1 is ENHRY and CDR2 is SYGVKD. CDR3 in amino acids: CAIRGSSGANVLTF. The CDR3 DNA is TGTGCCATCAGGGGCAGCTCTGGGGCCAACGTCCTGACTTTC.